The 22 T cell receptor beta chains given below trace back to one sample, sequenced in a study of blood T cell repertoires in COVID-19. Data came from immunoSEQ multiplex PCR; TCRdb stores just in-frame clones and leaves some out. This table holds approximately 300,000 clones, around 82% found once. The sequenced sample consisted of peripheral blood. Receptor source: a human donor with COVID-19, enrolled during active disease. The donor label of this sample is uncertain.

J is TRBJ1-5 and V is TRBV19; 7 bases are a match to TRBD1. The CDR3 consists of 12 residues. With V trimmed by 11 bases and J by 6 bases, 7 bases remained unmatched. Germline V gene sequence: CDR1 LNHDA, CDR2 SQIVND (reference sequence). CDR3 residues: CACQGEAQPQHF. The DNA for the CDR3 is TGTGCCTGCCAGGGGGAGGCTCAGCCCCAGCATTTT.

V and J are TRBV6-5 and TRBJ1-4; 7 bases are a match to TRBD1. Germline V gene data show CDR1 as MNHEY and CDR2 as SVGAGI. The CDR3 sequence is 13 residues long. After removal of 6 bases from V and 6 bases from J, the junction contained 4 bases not matched to a gene. The DNA of the CDR3 is TGTGCCAGCAGCGCAGGGGGTTATGAAAAACTGTTTTTT. Translated: CASSAGGYEKLFF.

The rearrangement uses TRBV28 and TRBJ1-1; D may be TRBD1 (5 bases). The germline V gene encodes CDR1 MDHEN and CDR2 SYDVKM. The V gene lost 3 bases and the J gene lost 6 bases, with 11 bases spanning the gap. There are 13 residues in the CDR3. DNA for the CDR3: TGTGCCAGCAGTTTGCAGGGTACTGCTGAAGCTTTCTTT. It translates to CASSLQGTAEAFF. The whole variable domain, filled in from reference TRBV28 and TRBJ1-1, reads DVKVTQSSRYLVKRTGEKVFLECVQDMDHENMFWYRQDPGLGLRLIYFSYDVKMKEKGDIPEGYSVSREKKERFSLILESASTNQTSMYLCASSLQGTAEAFFGQGTRLTVV.

The sample holds one count of this clone. The genes are TRBV5-4 and TRBJ1-2; possible D gene TRBD1, 5 bases. Germline CDR1 is SGHNT and CDR2 is YYREEE (reference sequence). V was trimmed by 5 bases and J by 8 bases, leaving 19 bases between them. This CDR3 spans 14 amino acids. Here the CDR3 DNA reads TGTGCCAGCAGGGCCGACGGGGGATGGAGCGGCTACACCTTC. Protein product: CASRADGGWSGYTF.

The chain employs TRBV30 and TRBJ2-2, with 10 bases identical to TRBD2. V lost 6 bases, J lost 7 bases, and 11 bases stayed unmatched. The germline V gene encodes CDR1 GTSNPN and CDR2 SVGIG (reference sequence). The CDR3 sequence is 15 residues long. The CDR3 bases are TGTGCCTGCGAGGGGGCAAGCGGGAGGGGCGGGGAGCTGTTTTTT. It encodes CACEGASGRGGELFF.

The J gene is TRBJ1-5, the V gene TRBV30; D is unresolved. Germline V gives CDR1 GTSNPN, CDR2 SVGIG (reference sequence). The length of the CDR3 is 14 residues. The V end was cut by 3 bases, the J end by 0 bases, with 9 bases between. The CDR3 reads CAWRGKYSNQPQHF. Written as DNA, the CDR3 is TGTGCCTGGAGGGGCAAGTATAGCAATCAGCCCCAGCATTTT. Variable domain in full (rest from reference TRBV30 and TRBJ1-5): SQTIHQWPATLVQPVGSPLSLECTVEGTSNPNLYWYRQAAGRGLQLLFYSVGIGQISSEVPQNLSASRPQDRQFILSSKKLLLSDSGFYLCAWRGKYSNQPQHFGDGTRLSIL.

J is TRBJ2-1 and V is TRBV29-1, with 7 bases lining up with TRBD2. The CDR3 is 21 amino acids. Germline V gene sequence: CDR1 SQVTM, CDR2 ANQGSEA. Unmatched junction bases numbered 25, after V lost 5 bases and J lost 0 bases. The CDR3 region is CSVSLMGLGGSSIGSYNEQFF. CDR3 bases: TGCAGCGTTTCCCTTATGGGTTTGGGCGGGAGCTCGATCGGCTCCTACAATGAGCAGTTCTTC.

This chain uses TRBV5-6 with TRBJ2-7; D may be TRBD1 (6 bases). V dropped 0 bases and J dropped 7 bases, with 26 bases sitting between them. CDR1 is SGHDT, CDR2 YYEEEE, per germline. The CDR3 runs 18 residues. The CDR3 here is CASSLDRVSFSDHWEQYF. CDR3 sequence (DNA): TGTGCCAGCAGCTTGGACAGGGTCTCTTTCTCCGACCACTGGGAGCAGTACTTC.

V and J are TRBV2 and TRBJ2-1; 15 bases are shared with TRBD2. CDR3 length equals 17 residues. The germline gives CDR1 SNHLY, CDR2 FYNNEI. V was clipped by 3 bases and J by 8 bases; unmatched bases: 8. Here the CDR3 reads CASSDGLAGGVRYEQFF. CDR3 bases: TGTGCCAGCAGTGATGGACTAGCGGGAGGGGTTCGGTATGAGCAGTTCTTC.

The gene calls are TRBV4-1 and TRBJ2-3, with 11 bases aligning to TRBD2. Germline assignment: CDR1 MGHRA and CDR2 YSYEKL. The V segment lost 5 bases and the J segment 0 bases; nucleotides outside the gene matches: 7. The CDR3 length is 17 residues. CDR3 bases: TGCGCCAGCAGCAAACTAGGGACTAGCGGAAGCACAGATACGCAGTATTTT. Its translation is CASSKLGTSGSTDTQYF.

The chain couples TRBV11-3 to TRBJ2-5; 10 nucleotides align to TRBD1. V shed 3 bases, J shed 5 bases, and the junction held 12 bases outside the gene matches. The CDR3 is made up of 17 amino acids. Germline V gene sequence: CDR1 SGHNT, CDR2 YENEEA. The CDR3 spells CASSFVSGQGESETQYF. As DNA, the CDR3 is TGTGCCAGCAGCTTTGTTTCAGGACAGGGGGAGAGTGAGACCCAGTACTTC.

V gene TRBV9 combines with J gene TRBJ1-1, with 8 bases aligning to TRBD1. There are 14 residues in the CDR3. J was trimmed by 4 bases and V by 4 bases; bases with no gene match: 6. Germline V gene data show CDR1 as SGDLS and CDR2 as YYNGEE. The CDR3 region is CASSTITGGTEAFF. The CDR3, as DNA: TGTGCCAGCAGCACCATAACAGGGGGCACTGAAGCTTTCTTT.

This chain links TRBV11-3 with TRBJ2-1, with 9 bases identical to TRBD2. Trimming took 4 bases from V and 4 from J; bases not matched to a gene: 2. This CDR3 region has 14 residues. Per germline, CDR1 SGHNT and CDR2 YENEEA. CDR3: CASSSTSGYNEQFF. CDR3 nucleotides: TGTGCCAGCAGCTCGACTAGCGGTTACAATGAGCAGTTCTTC.

The rearrangement uses TRBV28 and TRBJ1-1, with TRBD1 identical over 10 bases. CDR1 and CDR2 (germline): MDHEN, SYDVKM. Unmatched junction bases numbered 4, after V lost 6 bases and J lost 3 bases. The CDR3 is made up of 14 amino acids. CDR3: CASRETGGYTEAFF. The CDR3 nucleotides are TGTGCCAGCAGAGAGACAGGGGGCTACACTGAAGCTTTCTTT.

The chain uses TRBV6-1 and TRBJ1-1; D may be TRBD1 (6 bases). The CDR3 spans 14 residues. Trimming stripped 3 bases from V and 4 bases from J, with 12 bases between. The germline gives CDR1 MNHNS, CDR2 SASEGT. Written as DNA, the CDR3 is TGTGCCAGCAGTGATCACAGGGAGGGCACTGAAGCTTTCTTT. Translated, it gives CASSDHREGTEAFF.

The DNA for the CDR3 is TGTGCCAGCAGTTACTCCGGACTAGCGGGAGCCTACGAGCAGTACTTC. Translating it yields CASSYSGLAGAYEQYF. The V call is TRBV6-5, the J call TRBJ2-7, with 13 bases fitting TRBD2. The CDR3 spans 16 residues. The germline gives CDR1 MNHEY, CDR2 SVGAGI. V lost 0 bases to trimming and J lost 2 bases; unmatched junction nucleotides: 1.

The chain combines TRBV6-5 with TRBJ1-2; 8 positions match TRBD1. Germline CDR1 MNHEY, CDR2 SVGAGI. J was trimmed by 5 bases and V by 5 bases; bases with no gene match: 7. This CDR3 spans 14 amino acids. Here the CDR3 reads CASSPDRGRYGYTF. The CDR3 DNA reads as TGTGCCAGCAGTCCTGACAGGGGAAGATATGGCTACACCTTC.

The rearrangement uses TRBV28 and TRBJ2-7; weak D call: TRBD1 (6 bases). Trimming left V 2 bases short and J 4 bases short, with 9 bases between. Germline V lookup: CDR1 MDHEN, CDR2 SYDVKM. This CDR3 region has 13 residues. The CDR3 here is CASSLGTPYEQYF. The CDR3 bases are TGTGCCAGCAGTTTAGGGACACCATACGAGCAGTACTTC.

The rearrangement links TRBV28 to TRBJ1-1; D ambiguous. Trimming removed 8 bases at V and 2 bases at J, with 18 bases between. Germline V gene data show CDR1 as MDHEN and CDR2 as SYDVKM. The CDR3 loop spans 15 amino acids. Here the CDR3 DNA reads TGTGCCAGCCATGAATCGGGGAGAGTTAACACTGAAGCTTTCTTT. This translates into CASHESGRVNTEAFF.

The chain joins TRBV6-5 to TRBJ1-1; tentative D call: TRBD1 (6 bases). Trimming removed 6 bases at V and 5 bases at J, with 10 bases between. The CDR3 covers 12 residues. Germline CDR1 and CDR2: MNHEY and SVGAGI. The CDR3 spells CASSQQGTEAFF. The CDR3, as DNA: TGTGCCAGCAGCCAACAGGGTACTGAAGCTTTCTTT.

This chain joins TRBV5-6 and TRBJ2-7, with a possible D match to TRBD2 (5 bases). This CDR3 contains 15 residues. Trimming removed 2 bases at V and 0 bases at J, with 12 bases between. Germline CDR1 and CDR2: SGHDT and YYEEEE. This CDR3 is CASSLGGLSSYEQYF. CDR3 nucleotides: TGTGCCAGCAGCTTAGGAGGCCTGAGCTCCTACGAGCAGTACTTC.

A single count supports this clone. The chain couples TRBV7-2 to TRBJ2-1, with a possible D match to TRBD1 (8 bases). V was clipped by 5 bases and J by 4 bases, with 15 bases between them. This CDR3 contains 15 residues. The germline gives CDR1 SGHTA, CDR2 FQGNSA. The CDR3 DNA follows: TGTGCCAGCAGCCCCCCACAGGGGGGGTACAATGAGCAGTTCTTC. Amino acid sequence: CASSPPQGGYNEQFF.